Shown below are 17 T cell receptor beta chains from a single sample sequenced in a study of blood T cell repertoires in COVID-19. The repertoire was sequenced with immunoSEQ multiplex PCR; TCRdb's copy has only in-frame clones and lacks some. The top ten clones hold 4.6% of a sample with around 270,000 clones, roughly 89% of them seen once. The sample comprised peripheral blood. These receptors all come from a man aged 40-49 years with acute or convalescent COVID-19.

The chain recombines TRBV19 with TRBJ2-1; D possibly corresponds to TRBD1 (6 bases). The V end lost 7 bases, the J end lost 4 bases, and 14 bases lay between the germline ends. From germline, CDR1 is LNHDA and CDR2 SQIVND (reference sequence). The CDR3 extends over 14 amino acids. CDR3 bases: TGTGCCAGTACTAGGGGGACGGTGTACAATGAGCAGTTCTTC. Residues: CASTRGTVYNEQFF. Full variable domain (missing parts from reference TRBV19 and TRBJ2-1): DGGITQSPKYLFRKEGQNVTLSCEQNLNHDAMYWYRQDPGQGLRLIYYSQIVNDFQKGDIAEGYSVSREKKESFPLTVTSAQKNPTAFYLCASTRGTVYNEQFFGPGTRLTVL.

For this clone: The same CDR3 also results from other DNA sequences found in this sample. The chain carries TRBV5-1 and TRBJ2-2; 10 nucleotides line up with TRBD2. The CDR3 extends over 15 amino acids. Germline CDR1 reads SGHRS; CDR2 reads YFSETQ. V was clipped by 4 bases and J by 1 base; unmatched bases: 1. The DNA for the CDR3 is TGCGCCAGCAGCCGACTAGCGGGGAACACCGGGGAGCTGTTTTTT. Encoded protein: CASSRLAGNTGELFF.

This chain connects TRBV29-1 to TRBJ2-1, with TRBD2 as a possible D gene (6 bases). V was cut by 8 bases and J by 6 bases, with 17 bases left in between. Germline CDR1 reads SQVTM; CDR2 reads ANQGSEA. The CDR3 contains 13 residues. CDR3: CSSWRGPLNEQFF. CDR3 nucleotides: TGCAGCTCCTGGCGGGGACCCCTCAATGAGCAGTTCTTC.

The genes are TRBV6-5 and TRBJ2-3, with a tentative D call TRBD1 (5 bases). CDR1 and CDR2 from the germline V gene are MNHEY and SVGAGI. The CDR3 runs to 15 residues. Deletions cut 4 bases from V and 2 bases from J, with 13 bases between. The DNA of the CDR3 is TGTGCCAGCAGTTCTGGGGCCTTAACCACAGATACGCAGTATTTT. It translates to CASSSGALTTDTQYF.

The chain is built from TRBV12-5 and TRBJ1-2; TRBD1 might be the D (5 bases). The CDR3 covers 16 residues. Germline V lookup: CDR1 LGHNT, CDR2 FRNRAP. The V gene lost 1 base and the J gene lost 0 bases, with 12 bases spanning the gap. CDR3 sequence: CASGLGSGTTNYGYTF. DNA for the CDR3: TGTGCTAGTGGTTTGGGCTCGGGGACTACTAACTATGGCTACACCTTC.

The chain joins TRBV6-6 to TRBJ1-6; the match to TRBD1 covers 7 bases. Per the germline V gene, CDR1 is MNHNY and CDR2 is SVGAGI (reference sequence). The CDR3 consists of 18 residues. The junction had 12 bases not matched to a gene; V was cut back by 5 bases and J by 2 bases. The CDR3 DNA is TGTGCCAGCAGTCGGGACAGATCCTTTAGTCCCTATAATTCACCCCTCCACTTT. Protein product: CASSRDRSFSPYNSPLHF.

The genes are TRBV15 and TRBJ1-1; weak D call: TRBD1 (5 bases). The germline V gene has CDR1 LNHNV and CDR2 YYDKDF (reference sequence). The CDR3 sequence is 14 residues long. Trimming removed 0 bases at V and 5 bases at J, with 10 bases between. The DNA of the CDR3 is TGTGCCACCAGCAGAGAGGGGCTCGGGACTGAAGCTTTCTTT. It yields the protein CATSREGLGTEAFF.

The chain couples TRBV2 to TRBJ1-2, with a weak D call TRBD1 (5 bases). Trimming left V 5 bases short and J 14 bases short, with 15 bases between. Germline V CDR1 and CDR2: SNHLY, FYNNEI. The CDR3 spans 11 residues. CDR3 nucleotides: TGTGCCAGCAGTAAAGACAGTATCAGGACCTTC. Amino acid sequence: CASSKDSIRTF.

The chain uses TRBV19 and TRBJ2-4; 8 bases are shared with TRBD1. The V and J ends lost 4 bases and 10 bases, in that order; junction bases with no gene match: 12. Germline V gene lookup returns CDR1 LNHDA and CDR2 SQIVND (reference sequence). This CDR3 region has 15 residues. CDR3 sequence reads: CASSTGQALTSIQYF. The CDR3 region has the DNA TGTGCCAGTAGTACGGGACAGGCCCTCACCTCTATTCAGTACTTC.

The chain uses TRBV12-3 or TRBV12-4 and TRBJ1-2; no clear D gene. CDR3 size: 13 residues. Trimming pared 8 bases from V and 2 bases from J, leaving 12 bases between. The CDR3 spells CASDGGSNYGYTF. The CDR3 DNA is TGTGCCAGCGATGGAGGGTCGAACTATGGCTACACCTTC.

The genes are TRBV4-2 and TRBJ2-1, with 10 bases aligning to TRBD2. Germline V gene lookup returns CDR1 LGHNA and CDR2 YNFKEQ. CDR3 length: 20 amino acids. Trimming took 0 bases from V and 0 from J; bases not matched to a gene: 11. The CDR3 is CASSQDRSSGGLSSYNEQFF. Written as DNA, the CDR3 is TGTGCCAGCAGCCAAGATAGGTCTAGCGGGGGCCTGAGCTCCTACAATGAGCAGTTCTTC.

The chain is built from TRBV11-1 and TRBJ2-1; 10 bases fit TRBD2. The CDR3 is made up of 16 amino acids. Germline V gives CDR1 SGHAT, CDR2 FQDESV (reference sequence). Trimming cost V 5 bases and J 1 base; bases outside gene matches: 5. CDR3 region: CASSPKRGGSYNEQFF. CDR3 DNA sequence: TGTGCCAGCAGCCCCAAGCGGGGGGGATCCTACAATGAGCAGTTCTTC.

The CDR3 DNA reads as TGTGCCAGCAGCTTAGTCAGGGATGGTGCTGGCTACACCTTC. Its translation is CASSLVRDGAGYTF. The rearrangement joins TRBV11-2 to TRBJ1-2; D is possibly TRBD1 (5 bases). The CDR3 contains 14 residues. Trimming took 1 base from V and 7 from J, leaving 13 bases between them. CDR1 and CDR2 (germline): SGHAT, FQNNGV. The complete variable domain, with remaining parts taken from reference TRBV11-2 and TRBJ1-2, reads EAGVAQSPRYKIIEKRQSVAFWCNPISGHATLYWYQQILGQGPKLLIQFQNNGVVDDSQLPKDRFSAERLKGVDSTLKIQPAKLEDSAVYLCASSLVRDGAGYTFGSGTRLTVV.

This chain connects TRBV12-3 or TRBV12-4 to TRBJ2-5; D not resolved. The CDR3 extends over 13 amino acids. V gave up 5 bases and J gave up 5 bases, with 12 bases separating them. The CDR3 DNA sequence: TGTGCCAGCAGTCATTCAGGTTCGGAGACCCAGTACTTC. Translated, it gives CASSHSGSETQYF.

This rearrangement joins TRBV27 to TRBJ1-2; possibly TRBD1 for D (5 bases). Germline values: CDR1 MNHEY, CDR2 SMNVEV (reference sequence). The CDR3 sequence is 14 residues long. The germline V and J ends were trimmed by 8 bases and 3 bases, with 16 bases remaining between them. In DNA form, the CDR3 reads TGTGCCAGCGGACAAGGTGCGGGGCACTATGGCTACACCTTC. Amino acids: CASGQGAGHYGYTF.

V gene TRBV5-1 combines with J gene TRBJ1-1; TRBD1 is a possible D gene (5 bases). CDR1 is SGHRS and CDR2 is YFSETQ in the germline V gene. The CDR3 spans 15 residues. V was pared by 3 bases and J by 5 bases, with 17 bases between. DNA for the CDR3: TGCGCCAGCAGCTCCATGAGGGACTCATCGACTGAAGCTTTCTTT. Translated, it gives CASSSMRDSSTEAFF.

The V gene is TRBV3-1 (or the pseudogene TRBV3-2), the J gene TRBJ1-6; D not resolved. V dropped 0 bases and J dropped 0 bases, with 9 bases sitting between them. Germline loops: CDR1 LGHDT, CDR2 YNNKEL (reference sequence). CDR3 length: 17 amino acids. DNA for the CDR3: TGTGCCAGCAGCCAAGATCAAACGGGCTCCTATAATTCACCCCTCCACTTT. Amino acids: CASSQDQTGSYNSPLHF.